Listed here is a single T cell receptor (beta chain). From germline, CDR1 is MNHGY and CDR2 SVAAGI. The germline V and J ends were trimmed by 4 bases and 2 bases, with 14 bases remaining between them. This CDR3 spans 15 amino acids. This sample is drawn from a study of technical replicates of blood from several donors. TCRdb keeps only in-frame clones here, not all; method: immunoSEQ multiplex PCR. The sample consists of about 69,000 clones, 80% to 90% of them appearing once. Sequencing used PBMCs. The rearrangement uses TRBV6-9 and TRBJ1-1; D is possibly TRBD1 (5 bases). The sequence was collected from a human donor in good health. Some clones in this sample may be carry-over from other donors' samples. CDR3 coding DNA: TGTGCCAGCAGTTTTGCGACAGAGTTCAACACTGAAGCTTTCTTT. Protein product: CASSFATEFNTEAFF.